This TCR beta chain was profiled in a study of blood T cell repertoires in COVID-19. Study-wide background: Sources were T cells, B-cell-depleted T cells, or PBMCs; the material itself was cDNA or gDNA.

The assay was immunoSEQ multiplex PCR, and TCRdb's table has in-frame clones only and misses some. This sample has 280,000 or so clones, with around 90% found just once. CDR3 size: 13 residues. The germline gives CDR1 KGHSH, CDR2 LQKENI. With 0 bases removed from V and 4 bases from J, the gap between germline ends came to 6 bases. Living in 24 US areas, the participants were between roughly 18 and 95 years of age. J is TRBJ2-5 and V is TRBV18; D remains ambiguous. The source of this sequence is a woman aged 18-29 years with acute COVID-19. The sequenced material came from PBMCs or T cells enriched from blood (not recorded which). CDR3 in amino acids: CASSPPARETQYF. CDR3 sequence (DNA): TGTGCCAGCTCACCACCAGCACGAGAGACCCAGTACTTC.